The 16 T cell receptor beta chains in this list originate from one sample, sequenced in a study of OX40 agonist ivuxolimab in advanced cancers. Sequencing used immunoSEQ multiplex PCR; TCRdb keeps in-frame clones, though not all of them. The repertoire holds around 74,000 clones, around 93% seen once, with 9.5% to 12% in the top ten. The specimen comprised CD4+ or CD8+ T cells sorted from blood, sampled in a trial of the OX40 agonist ivuxolimab. These receptors all stem from an adult with an advanced solid tumor such as melanoma, head and neck, liver or kidney cancer.

V usage is TRBV27 and J usage is TRBJ2-2; D remains unclear. The CDR3 totals 13 residues. In germline, CDR1 is MNHEY, CDR2 SMNVEV (reference sequence). Trimming removed 2 bases from V and 6 bases from J, with 7 bases in between. Written as DNA, the CDR3 is TGTGCCAGCAGTTTAGGTCCGCCCGGGGAGCTGTTTTTT. Protein product: CASSLGPPGELFF.

This sequence joins TRBV15 and TRBJ2-3; no clear D. The ends were cut back, 0 bases at V and 7 bases at J, with 8 bases in the middle. This CDR3 spans 13 amino acids. Germline-derived CDR1 and CDR2 are LNHNV and YYDKDF (reference sequence). The CDR3 DNA reads TGTGCCACCAGCAGAGATTGGGGAAATACGCAGTATTTT. This gives the protein CATSRDWGNTQYF.

The chain uses TRBV5-1 and TRBJ2-3; tentative D call: TRBD1 (7 bases). The ends were cut back, 4 bases at V and 1 base at J, with 16 bases in the middle. The CDR3 is 16 amino acids. Per the germline V gene, CDR1 is SGHRS and CDR2 is YFSETQ. CDR3: CASSPQGGLGTDTQYF. CDR3 bases: TGCGCCAGCAGCCCTCAGGGGGGCCTCGGCACAGATACGCAGTATTTT.

With regard to this clone: This CDR3 is also generated by other DNA sequences in the sample. The chain couples TRBV9 to TRBJ2-1, with D perhaps being TRBD1 or TRBD2 (5 bases each). Trimming cost V 0 bases and J 0 bases, with 10 bases left between them. The germline V gene has CDR1 SGDLS and CDR2 YYNGEE. CDR3 length: 16 residues. The CDR3 region has the DNA TGTGCCAGCAGCGTAGATGGGGGTCCCTCCTACAATGAGCAGTTCTTC. Its protein product is CASSVDGGPSYNEQFF.

This clone was recorded only once. The gene calls are TRBV6-5 and TRBJ2-7, with D hard to call. Trimming shortened V by 10 bases and J by 9 bases, and 16 bases separated the two germline ends. This CDR3 has 11 amino acids. Germline V gene data show CDR1 as MNHEY and CDR2 as SVGAGI. CDR3 DNA: TGTGCCACCCTTGGCGGTCTGGGGCAGTACTTC. Translating it yields CATLGGLGQYF.

This chain joins TRBV5-6 and TRBJ1-1; D unresolved. The ends were cut back, 0 bases at V and 6 bases at J, with 12 bases in the middle. Germline loops: CDR1 SGHDT, CDR2 YYEEEE. The CDR3 consists of 14 residues. CDR3 in DNA: TGTGCCAGCAGCTTGGGAGCGCAGGCCCCTGAAGCTTTCTTT. Encoded protein: CASSLGAQAPEAFF. The entire variable domain, with the rest obtained from reference TRBV5-6 and TRBJ1-1, is as follows: DAGVTQSPTHLIKTRGQQVTLRCSPKSGHDTVSWYQQALGQGPQFIFQYYEEEERQRGNFPDRFSGHQFPNYSSELNVNALLLGDSALYLCASSLGAQAPEAFFGQGTRLTVV.

The table lists this clone with a count of one. J is TRBJ1-1 and V is TRBV5-1, with a weak D call TRBD1 (5 bases). The CDR3 is 19 amino acids. V shed 4 bases and J shed 1 base, with 26 bases lying between them. From germline, CDR1 is SGHRS and CDR2 YFSETQ. CDR3 DNA: TGCGCCAGCAGCCCAGCCAGCCAGGGATGGTCCCCGGGGAACACTGAAGCTTTCTTT. This sequence encodes CASSPASQGWSPGNTEAFF.

The V gene is TRBV19, the J gene TRBJ2-5, with a weak D call TRBD1 (6 bases). The CDR3 length is 14 residues. V gave up 4 bases and J gave up 1 base, with 10 bases separating them. Germline assignment: CDR1 LNHDA and CDR2 SQIVND (reference sequence). CDR3 coding DNA: TGTGCCAGTAGTACCGGGACATTCCAAGAGACCCAGTACTTC. Its protein product is CASSTGTFQETQYF.

This clone occurred once. V usage is TRBV13 and J usage is TRBJ2-1; D is ambiguous. The CDR3 loop spans 15 amino acids. The germline V and J ends were trimmed by 5 bases and 6 bases, with 17 bases remaining between them. Germline loops: CDR1 PRHDT, CDR2 FYEKMQ (reference sequence). CDR3 coding DNA: TGTGCCAGCAGCCCATGGGCGGCGGTGGCCAATGAGCAGTTCTTC. This sequence encodes CASSPWAAVANEQFF. Drawing the rest from reference TRBV13 and TRBJ2-1, the complete variable domain is AAGVIQSPRHLIKEKRETATLKCYPIPRHDTVYWYQQGPGQDPQFLISFYEKMQSDKGSIPDRFSAQQFSDYHSELNMSSLELGDSALYFCASSPWAAVANEQFFGPGTRLTVL.

DNA of the CDR3: TGCGCCAGCAGCCAAAGGGGACAGGTTAACACTGAAGCTTTCTTT. Protein product: CASSQRGQVNTEAFF. J is TRBJ1-1 and V is TRBV4-1, with 8 positions matching TRBD1. The V and J ends lost 2 bases and 2 bases, in that order; junction bases with no gene match: 4. Per the germline V gene, CDR1 is MGHRA and CDR2 is YSYEKL. This CDR3 has 15 residues.

This clone occurred once. V and J are TRBV6-5 and TRBJ2-5; TRBD2 agrees at 9 bases. With V trimmed by 4 bases and J by 5 bases, 5 bases remained unmatched. The CDR3 is made up of 14 amino acids. The germline CDR1 and CDR2 sequences are MNHEY and SVGAGI. CDR3 region: CASSWFSGGETQYF. In nucleotides, the CDR3 is TGTGCCAGCAGTTGGTTTAGCGGGGGTGAGACCCAGTACTTC.

The rearrangement uses TRBV5-4 and TRBJ1-6; D is unresolved. The CDR3 is 14 amino acids. V was pared by 0 bases and J by 5 bases, with 6 bases between. Germline V gene sequence: CDR1 SGHNT, CDR2 YYREEE (reference sequence). CDR3 amino acids: CASSLGGHNSPLHF. The CDR3 nucleotides are TGTGCCAGCAGCTTGGGGGGTCATAATTCACCCCTCCACTTT.

The chain couples TRBV21-1 to TRBJ1-2; the tabulated D call, TRBD1, remains unverified against the DNA. TRBV21-1 is reported as a pseudogene. The CDR3 has 18 residues. CDR3 sequence: CASSKGRDSLFLNYGYTF. DNA for the CDR3: TGTGCCAGCAGCAAAGGGAGGGACAGTCTCTTTTTAAACTATGGCTACACCTTC.

The chain links TRBV5-1 to TRBJ2-2; TRBD1 matches 9 bases. Germline V gene sequence: CDR1 SGHRS, CDR2 YFSETQ. V lost 4 bases and J lost 4; bases outside the gene matches: 8. This CDR3 spans 16 amino acids. The CDR3 DNA reads TGCGCCAGCAGCGACTGGGACAGGGACGTCACCGGGGAGCTGTTTTTT. Protein: CASSDWDRDVTGELFF.

The rearrangement joins TRBV5-4 to TRBJ2-3; 7 nucleotides agree with TRBD2. V lost 1 base, J lost 4 bases, and 3 bases stayed unmatched. The CDR3 loop spans 14 amino acids. Germline V gene data show CDR1 as SGHNT and CDR2 as YYREEE (reference sequence). As DNA, the CDR3 is TGTGCCAGCAGCTTGTGGGGGGGGGCAGATACGCAGTATTTT. Residues: CASSLWGGADTQYF.

This clone was picked up one time. V is TRBV9 and J is TRBJ1-1; 8 bases are a match to TRBD1. Germline CDR1 and CDR2: SGDLS and YYNGEE. The CDR3 is 15 residues long. Trimming took 4 bases from V and 1 from J; bases not matched to a gene: 6. CDR3 bases: TGTGCCAGCAGCCCATCCGGGACAGGGAACACTGAAGCTTTCTTT. It is translated as CASSPSGTGNTEAFF.